This T cell receptor (beta chain) originates from a study of cytomegalovirus exposure and HLA in healthy donors. Study details: Samples from HLA-typed donors yielded 85 million to 95 million unique TCRs in an early data release.

General study points: DRB1 had the most TCR associations and HLA-C the fewest, a later analysis found, with rates varying by HLA locus. TRBV6-2, TRBV6-3 and other indistinguishable V segments were excluded.

J was trimmed by 4 bases and V by 3 bases; bases with no gene match: 6. The CDR3 covers 14 residues. Per germline, CDR1 SGHAT and CDR2 FQNNGV. PCR used 60 Vbeta primers and 13 Jbeta primers. Sequencing was performed with immunoSEQ multiplex PCR; in TCRdb, only in-frame clones are kept and a portion is missing. This sample carries about 200,000 clones, roughly 68% of them seen once, and the ten largest clones take approximately 1.8%. On this clone: Its antigen is not identified. Other DNA sequences within the sample encode an identical CDR3.

The receptor's source is a woman under 40 in good health and CMV-seronegative. The V gene is TRBV11-2, the J gene TRBJ2-7; 7 bases fit TRBD2. The sequencing sample was made of PBMCs. CDR3 sequence: CASSLGQGGYEQYF. Written as DNA, the CDR3 is TGTGCCAGCAGCTTGGGCCAGGGAGGGTACGAGCAGTACTTC.